This paragraph reports one T cell receptor (beta chain). Its recognized antigen is unknown. No base quality information exists; no much larger clone differs at one position. The cohort was made up of about 670 healthy bone marrow donors. All cohort members were sampled while nominally healthy, although unrecorded immune exposures were likely present. The donor was CMV seronegative and was included in the group of several hundred seronegative cohort members. A peripheral blood sample was collected from each donor, and TCR beta sequencing was performed on peripheral blood mononuclear cells. The Qiagen DNeasy Blood Extraction Kit was used to extract genomic DNA from the blood cell samples. This specimen comes from a study of cytomegalovirus exposure and HLA in healthy donors (dated 2017 in TCRdb). In the study overall: An earlier analysis of more than 550 of the donors reported 276 Gb of sequence data and 95 million to 140 million unique TCR beta sequences obtained from 150 million to 200 million T cells. An early release that covered roughly 600 HLA-typed donors contained about 290 gigabases of sequencing data and roughly 84 million unique TCR sequences. Of the roughly 420 genotyped donors, 81% were placed in the genetic ancestry cluster associated with self-reported Caucasian donors. The study was designed to test whether signatures of past pathogen exposure could be identified by cataloging public T cell receptors. The study used immunosequencing to profile the T cell repertoires of some 600 subjects and linked those repertoires to cytomegalovirus serostatus. In addition to the first cohort of 500 to 850 subjects, a separate validation cohort of around 110 different subjects was used. The study combined high-throughput TCR immunosequencing, statistical association of individual TCRs with disease status, and machine learning to predict cytomegalovirus infection status. A later analysis re-examined previously published TCR beta repertoires from over 500 donors and added high-resolution HLA genotyping to investigate patterns of TCR occurrence. Rather than using new phenotypic data, the later analysis identified candidate immune exposures from TCR beta sequences and from how often those sequences occurred across donors. In an earlier analysis of about 590 of the donors, high-throughput TCR beta sequencing was used to judge whether each TCR beta V gene segment behaved as functional or pseudogenic. Alongside the repertoire data, information on donor age, sex, ethnicity and CMV serostatus was compiled. A later genetic analysis took genome-wide SNP genotypes for about three fifths of the 666 donors and used that subset as a discovery cohort. All discovery cohort repertoires had been generated on a single sequencing platform. Both class I and class II loci were covered by HLA typing, at four-digit resolution. The number of typed donors differed by locus: about 620-630 for A, B, C, DRB1 and DQB1; 500 to 550 for DQA1; approximately 610 for DPA1; and roughly 470 for DPB1. Roughly 5 DR-DQ haplotypes were treated as single units for association and clustering because of strong linkage in the cohort. Among about 410 genotyped donors of the cohort, an average of around 220,000 unique TCR beta nucleotide sequences was sequenced per donor, of which roughly 17% were non-productive.

The library was obtained by the immunoSEQ multiplex PCR assay. For the multiplex PCR, a mixture combining 60 forward primers for TCR Vbeta segments and 13 reverse primers for TCR Jbeta segments was used. Amplification of the CDR3 region of rearranged TCR beta genes was performed with a multiplex PCR assay on genomic DNA. Amplified TCR beta libraries were sequenced as 87-base-pair reads on the Illumina HiSeq System. The paper's data handling went like this. A later analysis counted some 74 million unique TCR beta chains across the roughly 700 repertoires, and about 10 million of these chains were shared by at least two donors. To remove PCR and sequencing errors, raw reads were error-corrected and collapsed into unique sequences using a nearest-neighbor algorithm that merged closely related sequences. To assign V, D and J gene segments, CDR3 sequences were aligned to IMGT reference sequences. Each retained sequence needed at least a six-nucleotide match to both a V gene segment and a J gene segment. Rearrangements were classified as productive when the CDR3 lacked stop codons and remained in frame with V and J, and all other rearrangements were classified as non-productive. CDR3 was defined according to IMGT convention as the region running from the second conserved V-encoded cysteine to the conserved J-encoded phenylalanine. The earlier analysis of 587 of the donors excluded any sequence lacking an unambiguous match to a single V gene segment. An earlier analysis of just under 600 of the donors called V segments functional above 56.7% productive rearrangements and segregating when the between-donor standard deviation exceeded 5%. A statistical classification framework was built for diagnosing cytomegalovirus status from the catalog of TCR beta chain sequences. In a later analysis, TCR nucleotide sequences were compared against IMGT/GENE-DB human TR gene sequences so that V and J genes could be assigned. Using the TCRdist pipeline, a later analysis assigned CDR3 sequences along with most-parsimonious VDJ recombination scenarios. In a later analysis, each TCR beta chain was defined by its CDR3 amino acid sequence together with its V-gene family, and reads without a unique V-gene family were excluded. A later analysis removed 592 highly shared, low-generation-probability nucleotide sequences to deal with suspected cross-contamination and a sequencing artifact. For each public chain, a later analysis derived a clonal expansion index from normalized ranks of inferred template counts within each repertoire. In a later analysis, generation probabilities were computed with a VDJ recombination model fitted to out-of-frame rearrangements, and the resulting probabilities were checked against IGoR. Hypergeometric tests were used in a later analysis to score TCR-TCR, TCR-HLA and TCR-CMV co-occurrence, with a repertoire-size bias correction applied to the TCR pairs. To estimate false discovery rates, a later analysis permuted the HLA or CMV assignments 20 times. In a later analysis, co-occurring TCRs were grouped with DBSCAN, and TCRdist sequence similarity was added when clustering was performed within HLA-allele-positive subsets. For co-occurrence clustering, repertoires with fewer than 30,000 or more than 120,000 public chains were excluded, along with roughly 5 repertoires with anomalous nucleotide sharing. TCRdb provides this immuneACCESS table in a form limited to in-frame rearrangements. Some clones are lacking; in checked studies, under half of them reflect an unresolved V gene, and why the rest are absent is not known. Clone size and V and J calls were adopted from that table, with D and trimming inferred from the DNA. The sample table shows about 200,000 clones, and roughly 86% are seen once. Under 2% of the sample is taken by the ten largest.

The germline V gene encodes CDR1 SQVTM and CDR2 ANQGSEA. The trim is 6 bases for V and 1 base for J, with a gap of 8 bases between the germline ends. From its cysteine to its phenylalanine, the CDR3 spans 12 amino acids. The read is trimmed to its CDR3 DNA, 36 bases read in frame from base 1. Paper-wide results and their limitations: For the cohort, immune exposure information was limited to CMV serostatus. Some IMGT-functional V segments, including TRBV6-2 and TRBV6-3, could not be told apart with the 87-base-pair reads, so those segments were excluded. In vitro tests confirmed that three of the cytomegalovirus-associated TCR beta chains recognize cytomegalovirus antigens. Cytomegalovirus status was reported to be diagnosed by the classifier with high specificity and sensitivity in both the original and validation cohorts. Fewer than 20 rarely observed V segments, including chromosome 9 orphons, were excluded from the earlier analysis of several hundred of the donors because counts were too low. In the study, some 160 TCR beta chains were listed as associated with cytomegalovirus. In a later genetic analysis, a missense DCLRE1C variant was associated with V-gene and J-gene trimming of TCR beta chains, and the association was replicated in an independent cohort. Most TCR sequences were observed very rarely across donors, whereas some public TCRs were present in many individuals. A later analysis found that TCR association rates varied across HLA loci, with DRB1 alleles showing the most associated TCRs and HLA-C alleles the fewest. In a later analysis, some 17,000 TCR beta sequences were associated with specific HLA alleles at a false discovery rate of 0.05. The cohort was sequenced for TCR beta chains only, and without alpha or paired-chain data the features that could be detected were limited. Assigning TCR associations to individual alleles was difficult when HLA alleles, especially DR and DQ, strongly co-occurred. A further reported finding was that TCR beta sequences accurately predicted the HLA-A and HLA-B alleles for most subjects in the first cohort. Because HLA typing was unavailable for some donors at each locus, only the typed subset was used in association tests. Sequencing depth was assumed to be roughly uniform across donors in the presence/absence analyses, though that assumption may not hold. Compared with equally common non-associated chains, HLA-associated TCR beta chains in a later analysis were more clonally expanded and had lower generation probabilities. A cluster of highly shared sequence variants was judged likely to represent a technical artifact of the sequencing pipeline. Correlated functional status among segregating V segments might be attributable to linkage disequilibrium, but an unknown experimental factor could not be ruled out. In an earlier analysis of approximately 590 of the donors, most TCR beta V segments appeared in productive rearrangements about 87% or about 30% of the time, broadly matching IMGT annotations. In a later analysis, most CMV-associated TCR beta chains were found to appear HLA-restricted, with HLA associations seemingly driven largely by CMV exposure. A later analysis reported that several top co-occurrence clusters appeared linked to parvovirus B19, influenza, CMV and Epstein-Barr virus. The authors suggested that the approach could potentially be extended to other disease states and immunological phenotypes. Compared with the roughly 670-donor mean, donors in an Asian-associated ancestry cluster had fewer N-insertions in productive TCRs, according to a later genetic analysis.

Specimen: PBMCs. The origin of this receptor is a woman aged 18-29 years in good health and CMV-seronegative. The chain employs TRBV29-1 and TRBJ2-3; the D gene is perhaps TRBD2, from 5 matching bases. The nucleotide sequence is given as TGCAGCGTGGATAGCGGCACAGATACGCAGTATTTT. Translated, this is CSVDSGTDTQYF.